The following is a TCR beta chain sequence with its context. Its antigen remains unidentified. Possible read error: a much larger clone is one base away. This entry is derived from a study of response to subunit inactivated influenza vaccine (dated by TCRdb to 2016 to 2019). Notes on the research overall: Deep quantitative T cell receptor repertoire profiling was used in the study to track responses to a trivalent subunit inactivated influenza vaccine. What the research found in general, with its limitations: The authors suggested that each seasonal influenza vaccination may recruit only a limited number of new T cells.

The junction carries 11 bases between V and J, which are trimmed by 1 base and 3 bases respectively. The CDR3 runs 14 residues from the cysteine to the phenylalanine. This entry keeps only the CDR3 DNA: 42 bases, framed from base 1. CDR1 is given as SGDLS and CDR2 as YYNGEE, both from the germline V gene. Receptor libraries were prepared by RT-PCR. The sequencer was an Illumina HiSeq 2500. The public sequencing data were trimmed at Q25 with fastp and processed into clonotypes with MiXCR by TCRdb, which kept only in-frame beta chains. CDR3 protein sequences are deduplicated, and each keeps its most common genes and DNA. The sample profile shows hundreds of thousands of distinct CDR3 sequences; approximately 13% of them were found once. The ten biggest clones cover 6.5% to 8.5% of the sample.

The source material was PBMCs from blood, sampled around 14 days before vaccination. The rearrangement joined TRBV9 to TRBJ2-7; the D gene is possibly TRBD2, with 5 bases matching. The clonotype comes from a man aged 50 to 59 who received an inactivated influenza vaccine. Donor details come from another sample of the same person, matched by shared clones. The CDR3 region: CASSVSGDHYEQYF. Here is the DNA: TGTGCCAGCAGCGTAAGCGGCGATCACTACGAGCAGTACTTC.